A selection of T cell receptor beta chains follows, all from one sample in a study of CD8 T cells in Susac syndrome. TCRdb passed the immunoSEQ multiplex PCR reads through MiXCR, listing each CDR3 protein once. This table holds 150,000 to 200,000 distinct CDR3 sequences, over 90% found once. Sequencing was performed on CD8+ T cells from PBMCs. Source of these receptors: a human donor with Susac syndrome. The CDR3 runs from the conserved cysteine through the conserved F or W. The order of the fields is D gene, J gene, clone size, V gene, CDR3 protein, CDR3 DNA. D genes are given only for firm matches. The size entry is marked missing in some rows and otherwise reads once, few, many or a size class.

D: NA
J: TRBJ1-2
size: NA
V: TRBV11-2
CDR3: CASSSARDTTLGGYTF
DNA: TGTGCCAGCAGCTCGGCCCGGGACACAACGCTGGGAGGCTACACCTTC

D: NA
J: TRBJ1-2
size: NA
V: TRBV5-4
CDR3: CASSLDRGQGYGYTF
DNA: TGTGCCAGCAGCTTGGATAGGGGACAAGGATATGGCTACACCTTC

D: TRBD1
J: TRBJ1-1
size: NA
V: TRBV27
CDR3: CASSKGTGPSEAFF
DNA: TGTGCCAGCAGTAAAGGGACAGGTCCCTCTGAAGCTTTCTTT

D: TRBD2
J: TRBJ2-1
size: NA
V: TRBV20-1
CDR3: CSANSGTSGGNEQFF
DNA: TGCAGTGCTAATTCCGGGACTAGCGGGGGAAATGAGCAGTTCTTC

D: TRBD1
J: TRBJ1-2
size: NA
V: TRBV19
CDR3: CASSPVGTALYGYTF
DNA: TGTGCCAGTAGTCCAGTGGGGACAGCCCTTTATGGCTACACCTTC

D: TRBD1
J: TRBJ2-1
size: NA
V: TRBV23-1
CDR3: CASSQSCRGPAEQFF
DNA: TGCGCCAGCAGTCAATCTTGTAGGGGGCCCGCTGAGCAGTTCTTC

D: NA
J: TRBJ1-2
size: few
V: TRBV7-2
CDR3: CASSLGGTYGYTF
DNA: TGTGCCAGCAGCTTAGGAGGGACCTATGGCTACACCTTC

D: NA
J: TRBJ2-3
size: NA
V: TRBV2
CDR3: CASSEWSRSTDTQYF
DNA: TGTGCCAGCAGTGAATGGTCCCGGAGCACAGATACGCAGTATTTT

D: NA
J: TRBJ2-3
size: NA
V: TRBV12-3/TRBV12-4
CDR3: CASVAPTDTQYF
DNA: TGTGCCAGCGTTGCCCCGACAGATACGCAGTATTTT

D: NA
J: TRBJ1-5
size: NA
V: TRBV30
CDR3: CAWSLDSFSNQPQHF
DNA: TGTGCCTGGAGTTTAGACAGCTTTAGCAATCAGCCCCAGCATTTT

D: NA
J: TRBJ2-7
size: NA
V: TRBV4-1
CDR3: CASSQARSYEQYF
DNA: TGCGCCAGCAGCCAAGCGAGGTCCTACGAGCAGTACTTC

D: TRBD2
J: TRBJ2-4
size: NA
V: TRBV9
CDR3: CASSPRDSGGAKNIQYF
DNA: TGTGCCAGCAGCCCGCGAGACTCGGGGGGTGCCAAAAACATTCAGTACTTC

D: NA
J: TRBJ1-1
size: NA
V: TRBV19
CDR3: CASKSREGNTEAFF
DNA: TGTGCCAGTAAATCCAGGGAAGGGAACACTGAAGCTTTCTTT

D: TRBD2
J: TRBJ2-3
size: NA
V: TRBV6-5
CDR3: CASSNGGDSTDTQYF
DNA: TGTGCCAGCAGTAATGGGGGGGATAGCACAGATACGCAGTATTTT

D: NA
J: TRBJ2-1
size: NA
V: TRBV28
CDR3: CASRPGSREQFF
DNA: TGTGCCAGCAGACCAGGGAGTCGGGAGCAGTTCTTC

D: TRBD1
J: TRBJ1-5
size: once
V: TRBV27
CDR3: CASRPQGGWQPQHF
DNA: TGTGCCAGCAGACCTCAAGGGGGCTGGCAGCCCCAGCATTTT

D: TRBD2
J: TRBJ2-1
size: NA
V: TRBV11-2
CDR3: CASSLVLAGGGEQFF
DNA: TGTGCCAGCAGCTTAGTGCTAGCGGGAGGGGGTGAGCAGTTCTTC

D: TRBD2
J: TRBJ2-6
size: NA
V: TRBV20-1
CDR3: CSARGYAGGAGANVLTF
DNA: TGCAGTGCTAGAGGGTACGCGGGAGGGGCTGGGGCCAACGTCCTGACTTTC

D: TRBD2
J: TRBJ2-5
size: once
V: TRBV20-1
CDR3: CSASAASGWIKETQYF
DNA: TGCAGTGCTAGTGCCGCTAGCGGGTGGATAAAAGAGACCCAGTACTTC

D: TRBD2
J: TRBJ2-1
size: once
V: TRBV11-2
CDR3: CASSPARGGANEQFF
DNA: TGTGCCAGCAGCCCCGCTCGCGGGGGGGCCAATGAGCAGTTCTTC

D: NA
J: TRBJ2-7
size: NA
V: TRBV20-1
CDR3: CSAASDRNEQYF
DNA: TGCAGTGCTGCCTCCGACAGGAACGAGCAGTACTTC

D: NA
J: TRBJ1-2
size: once
V: TRBV19
CDR3: CASSVSGTLRNNYGYTF
DNA: TGTGCCAGTAGTGTCAGCGGGACACTCAGAAATAACTATGGCTACACCTTC

D: NA
J: TRBJ2-2
size: once
V: TRBV19
CDR3: CASSILDTGELFF
DNA: TGTGCCAGTAGTATACTAGACACCGGGGAGCTGTTTTTT

D: NA
J: TRBJ2-5
size: NA
V: TRBV10-3
CDR3: CAIAMGSEETQYF
DNA: TGTGCCATCGCGATGGGCAGTGAGGAGACCCAGTACTTC

D: NA
J: TRBJ1-6
size: NA
V: TRBV5-6
CDR3: CASTFAPGVPNSPLHF
DNA: TGTGCCAGTACATTCGCGCCGGGGGTCCCAAATTCACCCCTCCACTTT

D: NA
J: TRBJ2-5
size: once
V: TRBV11-2
CDR3: CASLANQETQYF
DNA: TGTGCCAGTTTAGCCAACCAAGAGACCCAGTACTTC

D: NA
J: TRBJ1-4
size: NA
V: TRBV4-1
CDR3: CASSRLNYEKLFF
DNA: TGCGCCAGCAGCCGACTCAACTATGAAAAACTGTTTTTT

D: NA
J: TRBJ2-7
size: NA
V: TRBV4-1
CDR3: CASSQLTGPYEQYF
DNA: TGCGCCAGCAGCCAATTAACGGGACCCTACGAGCAGTACTTC